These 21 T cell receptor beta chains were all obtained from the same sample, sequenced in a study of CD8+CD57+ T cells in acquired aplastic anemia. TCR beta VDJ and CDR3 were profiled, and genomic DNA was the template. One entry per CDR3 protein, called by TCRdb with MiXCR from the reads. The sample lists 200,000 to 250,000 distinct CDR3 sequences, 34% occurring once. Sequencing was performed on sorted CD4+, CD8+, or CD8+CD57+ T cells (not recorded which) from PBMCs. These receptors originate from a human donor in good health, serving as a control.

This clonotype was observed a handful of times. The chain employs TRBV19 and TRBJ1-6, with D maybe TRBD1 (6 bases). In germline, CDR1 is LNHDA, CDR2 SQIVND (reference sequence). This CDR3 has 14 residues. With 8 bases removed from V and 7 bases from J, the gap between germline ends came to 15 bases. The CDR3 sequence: CASPTRGKNSPLHF. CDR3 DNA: TGTGCCAGTCCCACCAGGGGTAAGAATTCACCCCTCCACTTT.

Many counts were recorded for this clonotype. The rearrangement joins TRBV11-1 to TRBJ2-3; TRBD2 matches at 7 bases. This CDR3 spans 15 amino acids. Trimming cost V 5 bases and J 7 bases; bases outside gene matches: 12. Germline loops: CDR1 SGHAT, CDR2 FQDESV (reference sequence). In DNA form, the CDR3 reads TGTGCCAGCAGCGCATCGTGGGGGGGTCCGAATACGCAGTATTTT. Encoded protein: CASSASWGGPNTQYF.

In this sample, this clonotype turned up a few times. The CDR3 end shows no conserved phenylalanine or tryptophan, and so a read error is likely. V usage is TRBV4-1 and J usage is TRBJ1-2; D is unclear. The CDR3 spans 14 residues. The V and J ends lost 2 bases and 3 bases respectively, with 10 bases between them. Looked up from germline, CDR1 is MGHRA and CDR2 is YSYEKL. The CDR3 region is CASSQSAGHYGYTL. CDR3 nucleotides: TGCGCCAGCAGCCAATCGGCCGGCCACTATGGCTACACCCTC.

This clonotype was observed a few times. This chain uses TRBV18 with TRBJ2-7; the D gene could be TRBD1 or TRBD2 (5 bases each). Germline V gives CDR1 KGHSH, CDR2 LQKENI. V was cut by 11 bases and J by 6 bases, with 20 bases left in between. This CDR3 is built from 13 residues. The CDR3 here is CACGAGLRGEQYF. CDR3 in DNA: TGTGCCTGCGGCGCAGGGCTTCGGGGCGAGCAGTACTTC.

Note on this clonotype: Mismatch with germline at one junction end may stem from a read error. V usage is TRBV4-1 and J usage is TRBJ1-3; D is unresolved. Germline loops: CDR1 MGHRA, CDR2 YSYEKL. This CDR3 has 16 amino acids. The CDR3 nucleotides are TGCCCCAGCAGCCAAGTCTATGGGGAGCGGGAAAACACCATATATTTT. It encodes CPSSQVYGERENTIYF.

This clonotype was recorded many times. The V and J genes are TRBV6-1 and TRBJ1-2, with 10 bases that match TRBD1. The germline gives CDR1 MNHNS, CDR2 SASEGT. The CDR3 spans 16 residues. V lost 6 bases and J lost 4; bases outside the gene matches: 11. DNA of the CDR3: TGTGCCAGCAGCGTATTAAGGACAGGGGGGAGCTATGGCTACACCTTC. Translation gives CASSVLRTGGSYGYTF.

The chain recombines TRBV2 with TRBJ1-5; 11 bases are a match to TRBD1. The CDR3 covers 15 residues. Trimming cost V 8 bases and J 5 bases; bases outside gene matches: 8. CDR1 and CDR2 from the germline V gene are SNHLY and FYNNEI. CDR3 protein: CASSSDRGRDQPQHF. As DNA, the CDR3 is TGTGCCAGCTCATCGGACAGGGGGCGCGATCAGCCCCAGCATTTT. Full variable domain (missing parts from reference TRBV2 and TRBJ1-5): EPEVTQTPSHQVTQMGQEVILRCVPISNHLYFYWYRQILGQKVEFLVSFYNNEISEKSEIFDDQFSVERPDGSNFTLKIRSTKLEDSAMYFCASSSDRGRDQPQHFGDGTRLSIL.

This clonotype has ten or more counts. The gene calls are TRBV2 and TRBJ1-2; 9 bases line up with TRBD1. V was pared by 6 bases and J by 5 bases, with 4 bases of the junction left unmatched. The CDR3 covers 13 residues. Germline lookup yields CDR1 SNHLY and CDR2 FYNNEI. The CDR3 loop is CASRPTGGYGYTF. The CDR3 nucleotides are TGTGCCAGCAGACCGACAGGGGGGTATGGCTACACCTTC.

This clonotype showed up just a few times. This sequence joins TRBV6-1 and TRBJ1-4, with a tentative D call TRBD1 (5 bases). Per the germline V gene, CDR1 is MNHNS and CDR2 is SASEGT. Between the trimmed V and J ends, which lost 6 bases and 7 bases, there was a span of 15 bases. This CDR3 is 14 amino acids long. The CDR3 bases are TGTGCCAGCAGGTGGACATTTAGTACTGAAAAACTGTTTTTT. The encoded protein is CASRWTFSTEKLFF.

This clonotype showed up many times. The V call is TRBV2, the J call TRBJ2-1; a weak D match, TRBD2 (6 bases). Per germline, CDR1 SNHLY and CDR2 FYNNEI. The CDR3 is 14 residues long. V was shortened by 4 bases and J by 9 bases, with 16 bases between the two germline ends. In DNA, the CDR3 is TGTGCCAGCAGTGGGACCACGCCCGGGGGTGAGCAGTTCTTC. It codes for CASSGTTPGGEQFF.

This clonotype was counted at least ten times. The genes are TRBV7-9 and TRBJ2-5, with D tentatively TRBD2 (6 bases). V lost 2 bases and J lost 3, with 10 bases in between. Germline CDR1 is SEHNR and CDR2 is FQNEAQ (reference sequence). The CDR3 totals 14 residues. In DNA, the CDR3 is TGTGCCAGCAGCTTATTTGGAGGGGAAGAGACCCAGTACTTC. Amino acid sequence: CASSLFGGEETQYF.

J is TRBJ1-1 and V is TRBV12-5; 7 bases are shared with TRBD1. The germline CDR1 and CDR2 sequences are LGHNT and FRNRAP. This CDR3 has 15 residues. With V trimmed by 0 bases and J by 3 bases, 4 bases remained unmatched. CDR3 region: CASGLVQTGHTEAFF. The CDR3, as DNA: TGTGCTAGTGGTTTGGTCCAGACAGGGCACACTGAAGCTTTCTTT.

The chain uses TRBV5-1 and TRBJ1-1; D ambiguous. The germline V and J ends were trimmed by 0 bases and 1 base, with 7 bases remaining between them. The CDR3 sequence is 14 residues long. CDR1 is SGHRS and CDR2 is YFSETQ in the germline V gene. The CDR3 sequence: CASSLDSWNTEAFF. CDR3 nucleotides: TGCGCCAGCAGCTTGGACAGCTGGAACACTGAAGCTTTCTTT.

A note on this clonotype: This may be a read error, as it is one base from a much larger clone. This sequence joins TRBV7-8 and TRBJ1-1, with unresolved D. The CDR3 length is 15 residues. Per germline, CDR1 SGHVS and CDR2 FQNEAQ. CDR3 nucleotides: TGTGCCAGCAGCTTAGGGGTCCAGGCGAACACTGGAGCTTTCTTT. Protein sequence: CASSLGVQANTGAFF.

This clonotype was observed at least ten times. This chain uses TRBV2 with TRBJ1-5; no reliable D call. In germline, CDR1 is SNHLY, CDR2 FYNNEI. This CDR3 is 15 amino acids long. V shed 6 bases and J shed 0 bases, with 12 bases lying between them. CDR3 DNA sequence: TGTGCCAGCAGCGTTAACGACGGTAGCAATCAGCCCCAGCATTTT. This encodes CASSVNDGSNQPQHF. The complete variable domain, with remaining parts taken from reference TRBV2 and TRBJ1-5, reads EPEVTQTPSHQVTQMGQEVILRCVPISNHLYFYWYRQILGQKVEFLVSFYNNEISEKSEIFDDQFSVERPDGSNFTLKIRSTKLEDSAMYFCASSVNDGSNQPQHFGDGTRLSIL.

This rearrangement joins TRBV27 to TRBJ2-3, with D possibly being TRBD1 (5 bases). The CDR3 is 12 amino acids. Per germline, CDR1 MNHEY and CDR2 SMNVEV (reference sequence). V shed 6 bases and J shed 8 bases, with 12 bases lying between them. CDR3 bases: TGTGCCAGCAGGGGGTGGGGCTTTACGCAGTATTTT. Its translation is CASRGWGFTQYF.

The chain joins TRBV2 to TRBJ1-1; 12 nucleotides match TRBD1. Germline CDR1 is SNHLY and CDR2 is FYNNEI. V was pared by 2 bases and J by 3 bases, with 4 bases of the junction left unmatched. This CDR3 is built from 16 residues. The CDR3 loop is CASSELGTGGDTEAFF. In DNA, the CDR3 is TGTGCCAGCAGTGAATTGGGGACAGGGGGCGACACTGAAGCTTTCTTT. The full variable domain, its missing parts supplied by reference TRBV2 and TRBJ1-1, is EPEVTQTPSHQVTQMGQEVILRCVPISNHLYFYWYRQILGQKVEFLVSFYNNEISEKSEIFDDQFSVERPDGSNFTLKIRSTKLEDSAMYFCASSELGTGGDTEAFFGQGTRLTVV.

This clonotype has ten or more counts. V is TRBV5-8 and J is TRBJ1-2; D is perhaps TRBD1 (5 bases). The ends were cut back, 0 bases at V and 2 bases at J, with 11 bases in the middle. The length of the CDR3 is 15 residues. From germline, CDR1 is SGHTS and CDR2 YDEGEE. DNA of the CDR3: TGTGCCAGCAGCTTGGGTACAGGAGAAAACTATGGCTACACCTTC. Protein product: CASSLGTGENYGYTF.

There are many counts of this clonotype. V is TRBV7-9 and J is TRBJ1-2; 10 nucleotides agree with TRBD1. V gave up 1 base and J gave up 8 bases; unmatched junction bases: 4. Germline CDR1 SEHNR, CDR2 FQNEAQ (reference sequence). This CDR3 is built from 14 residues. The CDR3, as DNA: TGTGCCAGCAGCTTAGGGGACAGGGGCTGGGGCTACACCTTC. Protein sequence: CASSLGDRGWGYTF.

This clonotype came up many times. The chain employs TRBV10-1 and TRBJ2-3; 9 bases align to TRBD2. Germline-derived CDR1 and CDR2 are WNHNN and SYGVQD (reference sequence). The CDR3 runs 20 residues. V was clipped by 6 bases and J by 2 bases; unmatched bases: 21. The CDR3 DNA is TGCGCCAGCAGACACCCCGGGACTAGCATTAGGGGTCGGGTCACAGATACGCAGTATTTT. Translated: CASRHPGTSIRGRVTDTQYF.

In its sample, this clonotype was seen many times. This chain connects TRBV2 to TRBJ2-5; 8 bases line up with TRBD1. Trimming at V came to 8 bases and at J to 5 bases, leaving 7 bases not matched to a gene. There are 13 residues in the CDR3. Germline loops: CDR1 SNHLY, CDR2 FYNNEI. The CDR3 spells CASRSGGRETQYF. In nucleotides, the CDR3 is TGTGCCAGCCGCTCAGGGGGCCGGGAGACCCAGTACTTC.